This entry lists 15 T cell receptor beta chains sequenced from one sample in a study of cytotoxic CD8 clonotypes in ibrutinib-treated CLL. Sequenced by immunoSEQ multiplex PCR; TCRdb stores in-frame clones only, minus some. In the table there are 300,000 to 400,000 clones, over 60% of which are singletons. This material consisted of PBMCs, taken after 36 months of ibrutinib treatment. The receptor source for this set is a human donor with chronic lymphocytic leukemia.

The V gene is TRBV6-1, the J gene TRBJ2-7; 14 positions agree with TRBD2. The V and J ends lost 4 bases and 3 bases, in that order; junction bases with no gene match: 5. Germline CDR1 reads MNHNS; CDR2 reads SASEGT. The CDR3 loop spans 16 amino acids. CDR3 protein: CASSAGTSGGFYEQYF. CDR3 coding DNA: TGTGCCAGCAGTGCCGGGACTAGCGGGGGATTCTACGAGCAGTACTTC.

The CDR3 nucleotides are TGTGCCAGCTCACCGGGGACGTGGAGCTCCTACGAGCAGTACTTC. As protein: CASSPGTWSSYEQYF. The chain uses TRBV18 and TRBJ2-7; TRBD1 or TRBD2 may be the D gene (5 bases each). The germline gives CDR1 KGHSH, CDR2 LQKENI. V lost 3 bases to trimming and J lost 0 bases, with 12 bases between them. This CDR3 spans 15 amino acids.

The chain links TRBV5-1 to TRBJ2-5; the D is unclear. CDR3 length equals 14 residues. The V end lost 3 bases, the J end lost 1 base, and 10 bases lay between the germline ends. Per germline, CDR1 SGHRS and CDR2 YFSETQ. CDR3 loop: CASSSPTTQETQYF. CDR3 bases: TGCGCCAGCAGCTCTCCAACGACCCAAGAGACCCAGTACTTC. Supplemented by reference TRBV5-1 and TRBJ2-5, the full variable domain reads KAGVTQTPRYLIKTRGQQVTLSCSPISGHRSVSWYQQTPGQGLQFLFEYFSETQRNKGNFPGRFSGRQFSNSRSEMNVSTLELGDSALYLCASSSPTTQETQYFGPGTRLLVL.

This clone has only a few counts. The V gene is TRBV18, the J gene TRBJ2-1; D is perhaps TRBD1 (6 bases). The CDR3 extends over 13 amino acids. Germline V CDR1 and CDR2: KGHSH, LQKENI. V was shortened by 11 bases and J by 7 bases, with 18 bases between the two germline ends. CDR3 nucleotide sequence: TGTGCCGGATCACCGGGACATGGAAATGAGCAGTTCTTC. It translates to CAGSPGHGNEQFF.

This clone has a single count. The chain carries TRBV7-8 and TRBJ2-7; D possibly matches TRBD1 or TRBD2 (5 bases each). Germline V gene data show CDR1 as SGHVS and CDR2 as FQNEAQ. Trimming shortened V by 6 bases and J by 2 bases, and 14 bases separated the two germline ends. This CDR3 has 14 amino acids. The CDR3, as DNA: TGTGCCAGCAGACCAAGGGACGGTACCTACGAGCAGTACTTC. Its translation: CASRPRDGTYEQYF. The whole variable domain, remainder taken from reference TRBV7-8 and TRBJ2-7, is GAGVSQSPRYKVAKRGQDVALRCDPISGHVSLFWYQQALGQGPEFLTYFQNEAQLDKSGLPSDRFFAERPEGSVSTLKIQRTQQEDSAVYLCASRPRDGTYEQYFGPGTRLTVT.

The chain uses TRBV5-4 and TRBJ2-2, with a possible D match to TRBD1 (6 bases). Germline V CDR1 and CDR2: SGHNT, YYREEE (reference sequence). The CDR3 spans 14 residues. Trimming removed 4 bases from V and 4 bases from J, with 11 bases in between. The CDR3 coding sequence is TGTGCCAGCAGCCTAAAGGACAGCACCGGGGAGCTGTTTTTT. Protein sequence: CASSLKDSTGELFF.

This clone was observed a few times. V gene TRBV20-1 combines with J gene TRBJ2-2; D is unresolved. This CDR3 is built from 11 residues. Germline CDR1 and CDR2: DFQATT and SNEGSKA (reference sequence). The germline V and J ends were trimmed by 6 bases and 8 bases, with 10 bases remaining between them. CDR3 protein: CSADQLGELFF. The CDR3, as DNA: TGCAGTGCGGATCAATTGGGGGAGCTGTTTTTT.

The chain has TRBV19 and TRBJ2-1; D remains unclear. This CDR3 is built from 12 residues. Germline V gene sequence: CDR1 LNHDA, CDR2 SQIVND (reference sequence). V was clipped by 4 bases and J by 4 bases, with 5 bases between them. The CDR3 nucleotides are TGTGCCAGTAGTAGGGTTTACAATGAGCAGTTCTTC. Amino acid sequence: CASSRVYNEQFF.

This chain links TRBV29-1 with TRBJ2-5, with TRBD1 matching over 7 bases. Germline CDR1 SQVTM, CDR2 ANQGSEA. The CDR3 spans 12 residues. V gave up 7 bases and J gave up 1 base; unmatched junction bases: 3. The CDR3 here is CSADRAQETQYF. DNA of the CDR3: TGCAGCGCCGACAGGGCCCAAGAGACCCAGTACTTC.

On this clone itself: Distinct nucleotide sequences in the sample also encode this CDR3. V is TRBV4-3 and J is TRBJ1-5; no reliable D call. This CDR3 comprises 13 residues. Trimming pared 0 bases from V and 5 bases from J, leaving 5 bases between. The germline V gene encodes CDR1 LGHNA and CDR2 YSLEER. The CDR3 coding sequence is TGCGCCAGCAGCCAAGATGGACATCAGCCCCAGCATTTT. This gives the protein CASSQDGHQPQHF.

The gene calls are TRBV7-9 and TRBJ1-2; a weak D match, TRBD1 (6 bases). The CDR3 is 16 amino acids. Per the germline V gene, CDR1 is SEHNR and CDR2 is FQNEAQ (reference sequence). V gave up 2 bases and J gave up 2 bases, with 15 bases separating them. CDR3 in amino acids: CASSLPWAGANYGYTF. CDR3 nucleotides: TGTGCCAGCAGCTTACCCTGGGCAGGGGCGAACTATGGCTACACCTTC.

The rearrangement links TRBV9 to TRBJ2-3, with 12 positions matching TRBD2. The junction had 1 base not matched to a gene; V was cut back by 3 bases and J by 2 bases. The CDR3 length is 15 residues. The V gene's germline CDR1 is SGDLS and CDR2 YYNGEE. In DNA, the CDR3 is TGTGCCAGCAGCGGGACTAGCGGGGTCACAGATACGCAGTATTTT. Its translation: CASSGTSGVTDTQYF. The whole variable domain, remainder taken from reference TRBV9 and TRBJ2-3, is DSGVTQTPKHLITATGQRVTLRCSPRSGDLSVYWYQQSLDQGLQFLIQYYNGEERAKGNILERFSAQQFPDLHSELNLSSLELGDSALYFCASSGTSGVTDTQYFGPGTRLTVL.

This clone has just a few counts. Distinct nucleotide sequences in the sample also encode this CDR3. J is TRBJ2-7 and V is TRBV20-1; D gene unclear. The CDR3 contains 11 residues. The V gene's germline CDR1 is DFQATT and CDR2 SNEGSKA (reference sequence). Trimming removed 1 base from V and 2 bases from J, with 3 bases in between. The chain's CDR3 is CSARGPYEQYF. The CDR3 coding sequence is TGCAGTGCTAGAGGTCCCTACGAGCAGTACTTC.

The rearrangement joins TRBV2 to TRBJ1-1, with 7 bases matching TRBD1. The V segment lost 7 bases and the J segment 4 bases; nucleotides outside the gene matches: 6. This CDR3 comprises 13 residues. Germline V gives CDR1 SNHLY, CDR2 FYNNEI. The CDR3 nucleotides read TGTGCCAGCACCTTGACAGGGTTCACTGAAGCTTTCTTT. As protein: CASTLTGFTEAFF. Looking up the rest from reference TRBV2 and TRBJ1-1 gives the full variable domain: EPEVTQTPSHQVTQMGQEVILRCVPISNHLYFYWYRQILGQKVEFLVSFYNNEISEKSEIFDDQFSVERPDGSNFTLKIRSTKLEDSAMYFCASTLTGFTEAFFGQGTRLTVV.

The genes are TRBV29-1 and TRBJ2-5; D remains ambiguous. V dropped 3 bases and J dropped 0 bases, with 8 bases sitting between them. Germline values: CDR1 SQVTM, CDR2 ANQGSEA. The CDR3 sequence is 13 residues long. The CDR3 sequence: CSVEMSDQETQYF. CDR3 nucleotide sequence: TGCAGCGTTGAGATGTCAGACCAAGAGACCCAGTACTTC.